The 20 T cell receptor beta chains in this list originate from one sample, sequenced in a study of OX40 agonist ivuxolimab in advanced cancers. Sequencing was performed with immunoSEQ multiplex PCR; in TCRdb, only in-frame clones are kept and a portion is missing. The data show tens of thousands of clones, nearly 85% seen once. This sample comprised CD4+ or CD8+ T cells sorted from blood, obtained in a trial of the OX40 agonist ivuxolimab. Every receptor here comes from an adult with an advanced solid tumor such as melanoma, head and neck, liver or kidney cancer.

This sequence joins TRBV4-3 and TRBJ1-1; 8 bases are a match to TRBD1. V trimming: 6 bases; J trimming: 0 bases; junction bases outside the gene matches: 12. This CDR3 region has 17 residues. Germline V gives CDR1 LGHNA, CDR2 YSLEER. Written as DNA, the CDR3 is TGCGCCAGCAGTGAAAGGAAGGGACAGGACATGAACACTGAAGCTTTCTTT. Translation: CASSERKGQDMNTEAFF.

The chain joins TRBV5-1 to TRBJ2-3; 13 bases agree with TRBD2. The J segment lost 5 bases and the V segment lost 4 bases, leaving 7 bases of the junction unmatched. The germline gives CDR1 SGHRS, CDR2 YFSETQ. The CDR3 sequence is 16 residues long. CDR3 sequence (DNA): TGCGCCAGCAGCCCCTCACTAGCGGGGGGGCAAGATACGCAGTATTTT. This gives the protein CASSPSLAGGQDTQYF.

This clone was detected only a few times. The chain joins TRBV7-6 to TRBJ2-7, with 9 bases aligning to TRBD2. V dropped 5 bases and J dropped 4; count of bases not matched to a gene: 3. Germline V gives CDR1 SGHVS, CDR2 FNYEAQ. The CDR3 has 13 amino acids. DNA of the CDR3: TGTGCCAGCAGCCAAACTAGCGGGTACGAGCAGTACTTC. Its translation is CASSQTSGYEQYF.

This sequence joins TRBV5-1 and TRBJ1-1; possible D gene TRBD1, 6 bases. This CDR3 has 17 residues. V was clipped by 1 base and J by 0 bases, with 16 bases between them. Germline CDR1 is SGHRS and CDR2 is YFSETQ. This CDR3 is CASSLTGLISMNTEAFF. DNA for the CDR3: TGCGCCAGCAGCTTGACAGGGCTTATATCCATGAACACTGAAGCTTTCTTT. Full variable domain (rest looked up from reference TRBV5-1 and TRBJ1-1): KAGVTQTPRYLIKTRGQQVTLSCSPISGHRSVSWYQQTPGQGLQFLFEYFSETQRNKGNFPGRFSGRQFSNSRSEMNVSTLELGDSALYLCASSLTGLISMNTEAFFGQGTRLTVV.

V and J are TRBV6-1 and TRBJ1-1, with 9 bases identical to TRBD1. The V segment lost 6 bases and the J segment 4 bases; nucleotides outside the gene matches: 6. Germline V gene lookup returns CDR1 MNHNS and CDR2 SASEGT. This CDR3 comprises 14 residues. This CDR3 reads CASRRGTGSTEAFF. The CDR3 nucleotides read TGTGCCAGCAGAAGGGGGACAGGGAGCACTGAAGCTTTCTTT.

This chain links TRBV5-8 with TRBJ2-2, with 7 nucleotides matching TRBD1. CDR1 SGHTS and CDR2 YDEGEE come from the germline V gene. CDR3 length: 17 residues. Trimming removed 3 bases from V and 1 base from J; junction bases left unmatched: 9. The CDR3 loop is CASSSREGARNTGELFF. In DNA form, the CDR3 reads TGTGCCAGCAGCTCCCGAGAGGGGGCAAGGAACACCGGGGAGCTGTTTTTT.

The J gene is TRBJ2-7, the V gene TRBV9; TRBD1 is a possible D gene (6 bases). The CDR3 consists of 12 residues. The V gene's germline CDR1 is SGDLS and CDR2 YYNGEE. V was cut by 4 bases and J by 8 bases, with 13 bases left in between. For the CDR3, the DNA is TGTGCCAGCAGCCCAAGAGGGGACAAGCAGTACGTC. Amino acid sequence: CASSPRGDKQYV.

The chain employs TRBV10-3 and TRBJ1-5, with D possibly TRBD1 on 5 matching bases. The V and J ends lost 1 base and 2 bases respectively, with 15 bases between them. The CDR3 loop spans 17 amino acids. Per germline, CDR1 ENHRY and CDR2 SYGVKD. The CDR3 nucleotides are TGTGCCATCAGTGAGTTCGCAGGAGGGGACGGCAATCAGCCCCAGCATTTT. It is translated as CAISEFAGGDGNQPQHF.

The V call is TRBV29-1, the J call TRBJ2-3; the D gene is possibly TRBD1 (6 bases). V was pared by 4 bases and J by 3 bases, with 8 bases between. The CDR3 has 12 residues. In germline, CDR1 is SQVTM, CDR2 ANQGSEA. The CDR3 spells CSVVRGTDTQYF. The CDR3 DNA reads as TGCAGCGTTGTAAGGGGGACAGATACGCAGTATTTT.

This clone showed up just once. V is TRBV30 and J is TRBJ2-7, with 7 positions matching TRBD2. The CDR3 spans 14 residues. The germline V gene has CDR1 GTSNPN and CDR2 SVGIG (reference sequence). The V and J ends lost 0 bases and 7 bases, in that order; junction bases with no gene match: 9. The CDR3 sequence: CAWSVGGSSGEQYF. The DNA of the CDR3 is TGTGCCTGGAGTGTAGGCGGGAGTTCTGGTGAGCAGTACTTC.

The chain couples TRBV6-1 to TRBJ2-7, with 10 positions matching TRBD1. CDR1 and CDR2 (germline): MNHNS, SASEGT. Trimming at V came to 7 bases and at J to 4 bases, leaving 4 bases not matched to a gene. The CDR3 contains 13 residues. The CDR3 DNA reads TGTGCCAGCACGACGGGACAGGGGTACGAGCAGTACGTC. Its translation is CASTTGQGYEQYV.

V usage is TRBV7-2 and J usage is TRBJ2-6, with 7 bases identical to TRBD1. The CDR3 is 18 amino acids. CDR1 and CDR2 (germline): SGHTA, FQGNSA. J lost 0 bases, V lost 5 bases, and 10 bases had no gene match. DNA for the CDR3: TGTGCCAGCAGCCCGCTGATAGGACAGGCCTCTGGGGCCAACGTCCTGACTTTC. Translating gives CASSPLIGQASGANVLTF.

This chain joins TRBV18 and TRBJ1-2; D gene ambiguous. The CDR3 length is 13 residues. Trimming cost V 5 bases and J 4 bases, with 11 bases left between them. Germline V CDR1 and CDR2: KGHSH, LQKENI. The CDR3 DNA reads as TGTGCCAGCTCAGCGGACTCCATCTATGGCTACACCTTC. Translated: CASSADSIYGYTF.

This clone has a single count. The V and J genes are TRBV19 and TRBJ1-1; no definite D call. The V and J ends lost 6 bases and 3 bases respectively, with 14 bases between them. CDR3 length: 14 residues. The germline V gene has CDR1 LNHDA and CDR2 SQIVND (reference sequence). CDR3 sequence: CASRWAAGDTEAFF. CDR3 sequence (DNA): TGTGCCAGTAGGTGGGCAGCGGGCGACACTGAAGCTTTCTTT.

V usage is TRBV5-1 and J usage is TRBJ2-1; 8 nucleotides agree with TRBD2. Germline CDR1 is SGHRS and CDR2 is YFSETQ. The CDR3 extends over 16 amino acids. V was pared by 1 base and J by 4 bases, with 7 bases of the junction left unmatched. CDR3 region: CASSLSGSVSYNEQFF. In nucleotides, the CDR3 is TGCGCCAGCAGCTTGAGCGGGAGTGTAAGTTACAATGAGCAGTTCTTC. Full variable domain (rest looked up from reference TRBV5-1 and TRBJ2-1): KAGVTQTPRYLIKTRGQQVTLSCSPISGHRSVSWYQQTPGQGLQFLFEYFSETQRNKGNFPGRFSGRQFSNSRSEMNVSTLELGDSALYLCASSLSGSVSYNEQFFGPGTRLTVL.

This CDR3 reads CASSSVGVADTQYF. The CDR3 nucleotides read TGTGCCAGCAGCTCCGTGGGGGTTGCGGATACGCAGTATTTT. The chain links TRBV11-2 to TRBJ2-3; D is possibly TRBD1 or TRBD2 (5 bases each). Trimming stripped 4 bases from V and 6 bases from J, with 14 bases between. There are 14 residues in the CDR3. From germline, CDR1 is SGHAT and CDR2 FQNNGV.

The V call is TRBV7-9, the J call TRBJ1-1; 7 bases align to TRBD1. V lost 3 bases to trimming and J lost 1 base; unmatched junction nucleotides: 2. Looked up from germline, CDR1 is SEHNR and CDR2 is FQNEAQ (reference sequence). CDR3 length: 14 amino acids. The CDR3 loop is CASSFGTENTEAFF. The CDR3 bases are TGTGCCAGCAGCTTTGGGACAGAGAACACTGAAGCTTTCTTT.

The chain joins TRBV5-8 to TRBJ1-1; no definite D call. There are 13 residues in the CDR3. V lost 9 bases to trimming and J lost 4 bases, with 16 bases between them. The germline V gene encodes CDR1 SGHTS and CDR2 YDEGEE. The CDR3 is CATLLGRGTEAFF. Written as DNA, the CDR3 is TGTGCCACCCTCCTCGGCCGGGGCACTGAAGCTTTCTTT. Supplemented by reference TRBV5-8 and TRBJ1-1, the full variable domain reads EAGVTQSPTHLIKTRGQQATLRCSPISGHTSVYWYQQALGLGLQFLLWYDEGEERNRGNFPPRFSGRQFPNYSSELNVNALELEDSALYLCATLLGRGTEAFFGQGTRLTVV.

The chain couples TRBV7-8 to TRBJ2-1, with 8 bases fitting TRBD2. This CDR3 is 16 amino acids long. V trimming: 4 bases; J trimming: 3 bases; junction bases outside the gene matches: 8. The germline V gene encodes CDR1 SGHVS and CDR2 FQNEAQ. The DNA of the CDR3 is TGTGCCAGCAGCTCCGAGCGGGAGCGGAACTACAATGAGCAGTTCTTC. Protein sequence: CASSSERERNYNEQFF. Supplemented by reference TRBV7-8 and TRBJ2-1, the full variable domain reads GAGVSQSPRYKVAKRGQDVALRCDPISGHVSLFWYQQALGQGPEFLTYFQNEAQLDKSGLPSDRFFAERPEGSVSTLKIQRTQQEDSAVYLCASSSERERNYNEQFFGPGTRLTVL.

This sequence joins TRBV30 and TRBJ2-1; 8 bases align to TRBD2. J lost 2 bases, V lost 2 bases, and 5 bases had no gene match. Germline V CDR1 and CDR2: GTSNPN, SVGIG (reference sequence). This CDR3 is 15 amino acids long. The CDR3 region is CAWSHPGGPYNEQFF. Written as DNA, the CDR3 is TGTGCCTGGAGTCACCCGGGAGGGCCCTACAATGAGCAGTTCTTC.